One and the same sample provided the 7 T cell receptor beta chains below, sequenced in a study of blood T cell repertoires in COVID-19. Clones were sequenced by immunoSEQ multiplex PCR, and TCRdb holds only the in-frame ones, with some missing. The data show some 190,000 clones, with about 88% seen just once and 3.5% to 4.5% held by the top ten. The specimen was peripheral blood. The receptors here all came from a human donor in a cohort sampled during active COVID-19.

The chain employs TRBV30 and TRBJ1-6, with 8 nucleotides matching TRBD1. The CDR3 totals 15 residues. The germline V gene has CDR1 GTSNPN and CDR2 SVGIG (reference sequence). Trimming at V came to 3 bases and at J to 14 bases, leaving 15 bases not matched to a gene. CDR3 sequence (DNA): TGTGCCTGGAGCCGGCTGACAGGGGCGAATATGGCCCTCCACTTT. Protein product: CAWSRLTGANMALHF.

This clone showed up just once. V and J are TRBV9 and TRBJ2-3; TRBD2 is a possible D gene (6 bases). V dropped 1 base and J dropped 1 base, with 10 bases sitting between them. Per the germline V gene, CDR1 is SGDLS and CDR2 is YYNGEE. This CDR3 has 15 residues. This chain's CDR3 is CASSVSGGGTDTQYF. The CDR3 DNA is TGTGCCAGCAGCGTAAGCGGAGGGGGCACAGATACGCAGTATTTT. Drawing the rest from reference TRBV9 and TRBJ2-3, the complete variable domain is DSGVTQTPKHLITATGQRVTLRCSPRSGDLSVYWYQQSLDQGLQFLIQYYNGEERAKGNILERFSAQQFPDLHSELNLSSLELGDSALYFCASSVSGGGTDTQYFGPGTRLTVL.

V and J are TRBV4-1 and TRBJ2-1; 9 bases are a match to TRBD2. Germline V CDR1 and CDR2: MGHRA, YSYEKL. The J segment lost 4 bases and the V segment lost 4 bases, leaving 11 bases of the junction unmatched. There are 17 residues in the CDR3. For the CDR3, the DNA is TGCGCCAGCAGCCGAACCTCGGGGGCGGGAGGGTACAATGAGCAGTTCTTC. Its translation: CASSRTSGAGGYNEQFF.

The CDR3 sequence: CASRLQGAVGYGYTF. The CDR3 region has the DNA TGTGCCAGCAGACTACAGGGGGCTGTGGGCTATGGCTACACCTTC. This chain links TRBV28 with TRBJ1-2; 9 positions match TRBD1. From germline, CDR1 is MDHEN and CDR2 SYDVKM. The CDR3 totals 15 residues. V lost 6 bases, J lost 4 bases, and 9 bases stayed unmatched.

The V and J genes are TRBV7-9 and TRBJ2-1; D not certain. The CDR3 length is 13 residues. Trimming pared 1 base from V and 8 bases from J, leaving 9 bases between. Germline values: CDR1 SEHNR, CDR2 FQNEAQ (reference sequence). The CDR3 sequence: CASSLVSGYEQFF. CDR3 coding DNA: TGTGCCAGCAGCTTAGTTTCGGGTTATGAGCAGTTCTTC.

V gene TRBV19 combines with J gene TRBJ2-7; 14 bases agree with TRBD2. V was pared by 3 bases and J by 3 bases, with 1 base of the junction left unmatched. CDR3 length: 15 residues. CDR1 is LNHDA and CDR2 is SQIVND in the germline V gene (reference sequence). This chain's CDR3 is CASSIGLAGGYEQYF. The CDR3 nucleotides read TGTGCCAGTAGTATCGGACTAGCGGGGGGCTACGAGCAGTACTTC.

The chain couples TRBV4-1 to TRBJ1-1; 9 bases match TRBD1. The CDR3 is made up of 14 amino acids. J was trimmed by 10 bases and V by 1 base; bases with no gene match: 7. CDR1 is MGHRA and CDR2 is YSYEKL in the germline V gene. The DNA of the CDR3 is TGCGCCAGCAGCCAAGGACAGGGGGTAACGCGAGCTTTCTTT. Its protein is CASSQGQGVTRAFF.